One sample yielded the 6 T cell receptor beta chains listed below, sequenced in a study of blood T cell repertoires in COVID-19. Profiling relied on immunoSEQ multiplex PCR, and the TCRdb table lists in-frame clones only, not all of them. The data contain a few hundred thousand clones, 70% to 90% of them singletons. The specimen sequenced was peripheral blood. These receptor sequences come from a woman aged 25 to 39 who had recovered from COVID-19.

J is TRBJ1-4 and V is TRBV5-1; D may be TRBD1 (5 bases). The ends were cut back, 0 bases at V and 5 bases at J, with 11 bases in the middle. Germline CDR1 is SGHRS and CDR2 is YFSETQ. The CDR3 length is 15 residues. The CDR3 region is CASSLGQSINEKLFF. CDR3 coding DNA: TGCGCCAGCAGCTTGGGACAGAGCATCAATGAAAAACTGTTTTTT.

The V and J genes are TRBV19 and TRBJ1-2; a weak D match, TRBD1 (5 bases). The CDR3 runs to 14 residues. The V end was cut by 2 bases, the J end by 8 bases, with 15 bases between. CDR1 is LNHDA, CDR2 SQIVND, per germline (reference sequence). Here the CDR3 reads CASSIRRQLRGYTF. The CDR3 region has the DNA TGTGCCAGTAGTATACGGAGACAGTTGAGAGGCTACACCTTC. Drawing the rest from reference TRBV19 and TRBJ1-2, the complete variable domain is DGGITQSPKYLFRKEGQNVTLSCEQNLNHDAMYWYRQDPGQGLRLIYYSQIVNDFQKGDIAEGYSVSREKKESFPLTVTSAQKNPTAFYLCASSIRRQLRGYTFGSGTRLTVV.

The J gene is TRBJ1-4, the V gene TRBV28; 9 bases are shared with TRBD1. Trimming at V came to 5 bases and at J to 6 bases, leaving 4 bases not matched to a gene. The CDR3 consists of 14 residues. Germline loops: CDR1 MDHEN, CDR2 SYDVKM. The CDR3 DNA sequence: TGTGCCAGCAGTACCGGGACAGGGCATGAAAAACTGTTTTTT. Translated: CASSTGTGHEKLFF.

V gene TRBV5-1 combines with J gene TRBJ2-6; D is perhaps TRBD1 (7 bases). V lost 4 bases and J 3 bases, leaving 17 bases between the germline ends. CDR3 size: 17 residues. Germline V gene lookup returns CDR1 SGHRS and CDR2 YFSETQ. The CDR3 spells CASSQSTGTGGANVLTF. Here the CDR3 DNA reads TGCGCCAGCAGCCAATCGACAGGGACTGGTGGGGCCAACGTCCTGACTTTC. Based on the CDR3 plus reference TRBV5-1 and TRBJ2-6, the full variable domain is KAGVTQTPRYLIKTRGQQVTLSCSPISGHRSVSWYQQTPGQGLQFLFEYFSETQRNKGNFPGRFSGRQFSNSRSEMNVSTLELGDSALYLCASSQSTGTGGANVLTFGAGSRLTVL.

This clone was counted between two and nine times. This chain uses TRBV18 with TRBJ2-1; weak D call: TRBD1 (6 bases). The germline V gene has CDR1 KGHSH and CDR2 LQKENI. The CDR3 is made up of 14 amino acids. V lost 0 bases to trimming and J lost 7 bases, with 10 bases between them. For the CDR3, the DNA is TGTGCCAGCTCACCACCACAGGGTTCGAATGAGCAGTTCTTC. Encoded protein: CASSPPQGSNEQFF.

The chain has TRBV6-1 and TRBJ1-2; tentatively, D is TRBD1 (6 bases). The germline V gene encodes CDR1 MNHNS and CDR2 SASEGT. This CDR3 has 13 amino acids. V lost 2 bases and J lost 8, with 12 bases in between. The CDR3 protein is CASSESQGGGYTF. CDR3 sequence (DNA): TGTGCCAGCAGTGAATCACAGGGCGGCGGCTACACCTTC.